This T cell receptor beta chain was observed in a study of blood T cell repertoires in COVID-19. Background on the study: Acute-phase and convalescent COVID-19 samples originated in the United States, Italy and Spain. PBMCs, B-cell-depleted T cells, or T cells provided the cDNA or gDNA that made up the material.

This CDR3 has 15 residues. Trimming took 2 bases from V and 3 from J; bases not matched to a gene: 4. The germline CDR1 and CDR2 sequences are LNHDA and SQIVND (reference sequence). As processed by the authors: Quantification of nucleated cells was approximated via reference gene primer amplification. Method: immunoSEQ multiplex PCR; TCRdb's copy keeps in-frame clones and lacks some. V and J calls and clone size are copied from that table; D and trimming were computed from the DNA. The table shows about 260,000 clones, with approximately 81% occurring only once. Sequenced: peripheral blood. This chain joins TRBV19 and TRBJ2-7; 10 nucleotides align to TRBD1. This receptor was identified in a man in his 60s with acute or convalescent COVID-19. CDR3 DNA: TGTGCCAGTAGTATAACTGGACAGGGGGGCTACGAGCAGTACTTC. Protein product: CASSITGQGGYEQYF.